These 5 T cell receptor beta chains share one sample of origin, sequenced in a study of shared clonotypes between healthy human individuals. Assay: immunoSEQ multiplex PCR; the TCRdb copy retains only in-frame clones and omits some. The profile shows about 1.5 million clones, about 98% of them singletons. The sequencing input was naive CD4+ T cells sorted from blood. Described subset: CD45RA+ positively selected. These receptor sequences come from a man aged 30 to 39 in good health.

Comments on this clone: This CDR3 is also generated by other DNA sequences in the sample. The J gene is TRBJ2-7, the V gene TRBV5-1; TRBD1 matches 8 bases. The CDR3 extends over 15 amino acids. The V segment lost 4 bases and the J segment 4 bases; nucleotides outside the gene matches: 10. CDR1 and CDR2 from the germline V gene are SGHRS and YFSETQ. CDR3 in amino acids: CASSLGQGVFYEQYF. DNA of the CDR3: TGCGCCAGCAGCCTAGGACAGGGAGTATTTTACGAGCAGTACTTC.

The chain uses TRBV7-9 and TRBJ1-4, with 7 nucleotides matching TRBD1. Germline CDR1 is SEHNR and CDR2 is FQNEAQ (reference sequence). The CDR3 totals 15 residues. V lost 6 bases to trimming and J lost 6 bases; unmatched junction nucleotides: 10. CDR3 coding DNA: TGTGCCAGCAGTGTGAGGGGGACAGCCGATGAAAAACTGTTTTTT. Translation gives CASSVRGTADEKLFF.

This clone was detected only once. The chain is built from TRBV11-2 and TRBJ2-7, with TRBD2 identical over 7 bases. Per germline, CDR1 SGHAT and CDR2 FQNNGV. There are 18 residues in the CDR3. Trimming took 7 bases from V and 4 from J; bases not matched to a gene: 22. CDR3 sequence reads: CASTFPPMGGGRLYEQYF. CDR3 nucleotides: TGTGCCAGCACCTTTCCGCCCATGGGCGGCGGGAGATTGTACGAGCAGTACTTC.

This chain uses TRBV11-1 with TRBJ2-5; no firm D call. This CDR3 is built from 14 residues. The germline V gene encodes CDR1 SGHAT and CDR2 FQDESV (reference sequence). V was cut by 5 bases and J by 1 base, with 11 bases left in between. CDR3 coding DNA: TGTGCCAGCAGCATTGGAGCCGCCCAAGAGACCCAGTACTTC. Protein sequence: CASSIGAAQETQYF.

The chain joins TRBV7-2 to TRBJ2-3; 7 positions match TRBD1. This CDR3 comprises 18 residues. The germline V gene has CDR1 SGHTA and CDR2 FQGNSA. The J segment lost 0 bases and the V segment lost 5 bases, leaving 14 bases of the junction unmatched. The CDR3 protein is CASSPPDRRLSSTDTQYF. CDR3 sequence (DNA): TGTGCCAGCAGCCCCCCGGACAGGCGCCTCTCTAGCACAGATACGCAGTATTTT.